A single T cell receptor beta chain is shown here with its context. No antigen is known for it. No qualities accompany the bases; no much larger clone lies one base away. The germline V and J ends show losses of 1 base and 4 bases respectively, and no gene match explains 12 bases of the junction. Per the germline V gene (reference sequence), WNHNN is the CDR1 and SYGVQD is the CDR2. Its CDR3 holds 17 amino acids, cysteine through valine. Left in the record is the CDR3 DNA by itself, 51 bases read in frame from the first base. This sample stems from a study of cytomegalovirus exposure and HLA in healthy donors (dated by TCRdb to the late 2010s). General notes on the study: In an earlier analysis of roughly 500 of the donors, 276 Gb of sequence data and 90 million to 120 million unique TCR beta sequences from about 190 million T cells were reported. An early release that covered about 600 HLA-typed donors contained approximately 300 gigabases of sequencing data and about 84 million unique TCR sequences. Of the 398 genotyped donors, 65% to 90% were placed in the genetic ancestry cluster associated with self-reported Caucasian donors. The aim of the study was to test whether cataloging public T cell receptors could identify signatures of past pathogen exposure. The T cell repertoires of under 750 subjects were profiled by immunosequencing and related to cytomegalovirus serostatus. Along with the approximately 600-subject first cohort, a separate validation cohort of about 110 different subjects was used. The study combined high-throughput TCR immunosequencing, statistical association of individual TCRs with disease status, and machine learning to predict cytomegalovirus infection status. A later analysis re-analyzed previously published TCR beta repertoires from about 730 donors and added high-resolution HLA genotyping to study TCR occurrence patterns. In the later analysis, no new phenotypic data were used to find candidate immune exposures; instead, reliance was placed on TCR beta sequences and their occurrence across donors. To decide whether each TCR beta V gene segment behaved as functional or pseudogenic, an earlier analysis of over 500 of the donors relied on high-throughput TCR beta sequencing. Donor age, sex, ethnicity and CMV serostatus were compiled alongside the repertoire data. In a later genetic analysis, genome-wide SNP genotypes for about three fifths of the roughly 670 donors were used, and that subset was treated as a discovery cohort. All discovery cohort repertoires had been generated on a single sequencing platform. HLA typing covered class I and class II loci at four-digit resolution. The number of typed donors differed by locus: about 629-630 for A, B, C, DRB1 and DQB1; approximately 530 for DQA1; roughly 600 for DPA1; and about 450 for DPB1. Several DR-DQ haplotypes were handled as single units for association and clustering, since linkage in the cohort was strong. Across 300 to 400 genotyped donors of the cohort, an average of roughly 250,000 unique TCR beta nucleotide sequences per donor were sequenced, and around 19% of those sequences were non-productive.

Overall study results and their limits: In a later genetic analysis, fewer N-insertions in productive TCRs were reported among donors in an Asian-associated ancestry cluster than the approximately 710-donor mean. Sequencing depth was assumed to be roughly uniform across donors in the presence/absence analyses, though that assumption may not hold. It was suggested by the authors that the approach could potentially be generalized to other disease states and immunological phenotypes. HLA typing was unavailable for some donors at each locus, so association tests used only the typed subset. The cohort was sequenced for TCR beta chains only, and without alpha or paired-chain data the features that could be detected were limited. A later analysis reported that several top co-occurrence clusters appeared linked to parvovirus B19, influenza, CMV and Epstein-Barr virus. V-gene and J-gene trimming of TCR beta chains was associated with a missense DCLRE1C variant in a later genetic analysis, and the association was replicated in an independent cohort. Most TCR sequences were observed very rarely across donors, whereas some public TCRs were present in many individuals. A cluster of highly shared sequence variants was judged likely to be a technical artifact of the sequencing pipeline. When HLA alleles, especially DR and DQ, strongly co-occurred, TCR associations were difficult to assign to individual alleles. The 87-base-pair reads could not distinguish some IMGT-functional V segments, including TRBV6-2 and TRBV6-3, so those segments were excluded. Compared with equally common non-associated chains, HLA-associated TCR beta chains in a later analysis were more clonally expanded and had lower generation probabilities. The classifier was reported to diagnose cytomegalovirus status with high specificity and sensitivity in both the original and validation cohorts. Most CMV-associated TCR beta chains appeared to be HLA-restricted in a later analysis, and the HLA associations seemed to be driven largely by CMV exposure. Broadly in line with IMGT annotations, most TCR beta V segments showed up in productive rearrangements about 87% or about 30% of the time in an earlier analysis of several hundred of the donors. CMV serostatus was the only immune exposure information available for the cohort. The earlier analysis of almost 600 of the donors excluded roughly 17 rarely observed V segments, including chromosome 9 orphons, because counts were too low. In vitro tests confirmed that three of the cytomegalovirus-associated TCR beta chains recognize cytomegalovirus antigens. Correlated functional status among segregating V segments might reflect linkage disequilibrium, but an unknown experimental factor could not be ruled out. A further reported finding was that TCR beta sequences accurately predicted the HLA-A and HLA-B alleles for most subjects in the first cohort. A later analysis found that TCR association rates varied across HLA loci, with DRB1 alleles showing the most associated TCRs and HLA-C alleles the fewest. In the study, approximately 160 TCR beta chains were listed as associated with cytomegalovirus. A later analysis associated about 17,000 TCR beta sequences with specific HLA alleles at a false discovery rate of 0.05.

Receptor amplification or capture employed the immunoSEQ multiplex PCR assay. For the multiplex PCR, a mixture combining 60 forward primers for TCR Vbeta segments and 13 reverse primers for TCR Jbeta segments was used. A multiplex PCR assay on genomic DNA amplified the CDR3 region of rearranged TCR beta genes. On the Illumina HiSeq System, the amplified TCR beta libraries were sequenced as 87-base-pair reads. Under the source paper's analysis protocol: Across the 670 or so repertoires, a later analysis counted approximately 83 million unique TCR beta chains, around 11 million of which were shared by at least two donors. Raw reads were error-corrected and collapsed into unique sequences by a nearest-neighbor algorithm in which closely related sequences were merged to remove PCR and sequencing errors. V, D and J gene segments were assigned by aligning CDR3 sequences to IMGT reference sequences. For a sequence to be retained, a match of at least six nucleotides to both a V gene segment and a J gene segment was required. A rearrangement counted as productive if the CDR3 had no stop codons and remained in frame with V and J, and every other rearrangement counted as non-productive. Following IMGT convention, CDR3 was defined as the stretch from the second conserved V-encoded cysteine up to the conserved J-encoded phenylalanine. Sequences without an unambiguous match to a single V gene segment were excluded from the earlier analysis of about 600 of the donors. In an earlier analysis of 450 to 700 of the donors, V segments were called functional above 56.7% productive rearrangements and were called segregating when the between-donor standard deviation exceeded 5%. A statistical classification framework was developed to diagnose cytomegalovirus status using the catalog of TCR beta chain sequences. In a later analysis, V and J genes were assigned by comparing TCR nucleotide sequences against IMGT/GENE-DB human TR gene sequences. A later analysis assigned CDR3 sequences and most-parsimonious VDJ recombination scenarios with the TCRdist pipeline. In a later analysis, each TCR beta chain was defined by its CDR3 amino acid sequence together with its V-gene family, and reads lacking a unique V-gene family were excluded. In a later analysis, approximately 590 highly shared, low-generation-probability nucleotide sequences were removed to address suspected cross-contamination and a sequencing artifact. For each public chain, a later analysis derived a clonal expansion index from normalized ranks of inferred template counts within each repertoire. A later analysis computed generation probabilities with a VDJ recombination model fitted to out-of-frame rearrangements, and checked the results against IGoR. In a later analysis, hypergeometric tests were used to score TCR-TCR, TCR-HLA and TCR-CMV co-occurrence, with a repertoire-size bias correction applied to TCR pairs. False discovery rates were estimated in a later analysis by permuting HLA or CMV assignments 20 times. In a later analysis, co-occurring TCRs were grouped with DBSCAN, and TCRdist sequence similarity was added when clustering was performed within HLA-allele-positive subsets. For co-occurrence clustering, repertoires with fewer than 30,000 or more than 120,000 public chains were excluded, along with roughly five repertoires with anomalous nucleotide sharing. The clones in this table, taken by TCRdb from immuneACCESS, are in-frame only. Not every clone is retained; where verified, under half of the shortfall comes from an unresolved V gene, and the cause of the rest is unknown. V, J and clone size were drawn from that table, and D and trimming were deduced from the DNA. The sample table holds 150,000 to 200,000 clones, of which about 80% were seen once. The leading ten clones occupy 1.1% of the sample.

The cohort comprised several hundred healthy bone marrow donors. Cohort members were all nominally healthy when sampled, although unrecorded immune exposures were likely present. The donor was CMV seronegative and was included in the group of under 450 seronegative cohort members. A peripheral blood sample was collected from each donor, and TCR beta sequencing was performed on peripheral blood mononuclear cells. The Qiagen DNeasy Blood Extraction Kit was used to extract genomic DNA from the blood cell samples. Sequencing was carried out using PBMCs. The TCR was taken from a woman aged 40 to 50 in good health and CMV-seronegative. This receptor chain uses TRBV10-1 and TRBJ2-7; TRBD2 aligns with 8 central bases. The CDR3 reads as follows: CASSECPGAGDKYEQYV. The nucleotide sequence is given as TGCGCCAGCAGTGAGTGCCCCGGAGCGGGAGACAAATACGAGCAGTACGTC.